This TCR beta chain was retrieved from a study of cytomegalovirus exposure and HLA in healthy donors. The PCR had 60 Vbeta and 13 Jbeta primers. Some clones are missing from TCRdb's copy, which holds only in-frame ones; the method was immunoSEQ multiplex PCR. The sample holds 53,000 or so clones. The CDR3 spans 12 residues. Trimming left V 5 bases short and J 3 bases short, with 7 bases between. In germline, CDR1 is KGHSH, CDR2 LQKENI. Source material: PBMCs. V and J are TRBV18 and TRBJ1-1; possible D gene TRBD1, 5 bases. This TCR was recovered from a man between 18 and 29 years old in good health and CMV-seropositive. CDR3 bases: TGTGCCAGCTCAATCAGGGACACTGAAGCTTTCTTT. It specifies CASSIRDTEAFF.